The 14 T cell receptor beta chains below come from one sample, sequenced in a study of beta chain features in type 1 diabetes. Of the isolated RNA, all was reverse transcribed, and so the sequenced material was expressed TCRB transcripts. TCRdb's copy holds only in-frame clones and misses some; the assay was immunoSEQ multiplex PCR. The profile shows 850,000 to 900,000 clones, about a sixth of them singletons. Sequenced: naive CD4+ T cells from blood. The receptors were gathered from a young woman in good health.

This clone was detected only a few times. This chain links TRBV7-2 with TRBJ2-2, with D unclear. V was shortened by 1 base and J by 11 bases, with 17 bases between the two germline ends. CDR1 is SGHTA and CDR2 is FQGNSA in the germline V gene. There are 15 residues in the CDR3. The CDR3 DNA reads TGTGCCAGCAGCTTAGGCTCGCCCCTGGCGTCAGAGCTGTTTTTT. It encodes CASSLGSPLASELFF.

This clone was seen a handful of times. The chain uses TRBV29-1 and TRBJ2-7; no clear D gene. The CDR3 runs to 12 residues. Germline V CDR1 and CDR2: SQVTM, ANQGSEA. Trimming removed 7 bases from V and 6 bases from J, with 16 bases in between. The CDR3 nucleotides read TGCAGCGCCTCTAGGAAGGATAGCGAGCAGTACTTC. It encodes CSASRKDSEQYF.

The rearrangement joins TRBV4-1 to TRBJ2-1, with TRBD1 identical over 7 bases. Trimming took 0 bases from V and 9 from J; bases not matched to a gene: 11. There are 16 residues in the CDR3. Germline V lookup: CDR1 MGHRA, CDR2 YSYEKL. DNA of the CDR3: TGCGCCAGCAGCCAAGATCGTGGCAGGGGGATGGGTGAGCAGTTCTTC. Translated, it gives CASSQDRGRGMGEQFF.

This clone has a handful of counts. The genes are TRBV14 and TRBJ2-7; unclear D gene. The CDR3 loop spans 13 amino acids. V lost 3 bases to trimming and J lost 5 bases, with 11 bases between them. Germline V gives CDR1 SGHDN, CDR2 FVKESK. Written as DNA, the CDR3 is TGTGCCAGCAGCCAGGCTAACAGCAACGAGCAGTACTTC. This translates into CASSQANSNEQYF.

In DNA, the CDR3 is TGTGCCAGCAATGAGCGCAATGAAAAACTGTTTTTT. Its translation is CASNERNEKLFF. This chain connects TRBV28 to TRBJ1-4; unclear D gene. Trimming pared 7 bases from V and 5 bases from J, leaving 8 bases between. The CDR3 covers 12 residues. CDR1 and CDR2 from the germline V gene are MDHEN and SYDVKM.

V usage is TRBV2 and J usage is TRBJ2-7; the D gene is possibly TRBD2 (6 bases). CDR1 is SNHLY, CDR2 FYNNEI, per germline. The CDR3 is made up of 12 amino acids. V was shortened by 7 bases and J by 2 bases, with 9 bases between the two germline ends. The chain's CDR3 is CASTGRTYEQYF. CDR3 nucleotides: TGTGCCAGCACAGGGAGGACCTACGAGCAGTACTTC.

In its sample, this clone was seen a few times. The gene calls are TRBV5-6 and TRBJ2-7; 10 bases match TRBD2. The CDR3 loop spans 16 amino acids. The trim removed 4 bases at V and 3 bases at J, leaving 10 bases unmatched. Germline lookup yields CDR1 SGHDT and CDR2 YYEEEE. The CDR3 loop is CASSPLGTSGIYEQYF. Here the CDR3 DNA reads TGTGCCAGCAGCCCCTTGGGAACTAGCGGGATCTACGAGCAGTACTTC. The complete variable domain, with remaining parts taken from reference TRBV5-6 and TRBJ2-7, reads DAGVTQSPTHLIKTRGQQVTLRCSPKSGHDTVSWYQQALGQGPQFIFQYYEEEERQRGNFPDRFSGHQFPNYSSELNVNALLLGDSALYLCASSPLGTSGIYEQYFGPGTRLTVT.

This rearrangement joins TRBV7-9 to TRBJ2-3, with 12 nucleotides matching TRBD2. V gave up 1 base and J gave up 1 base; unmatched junction bases: 9. Germline values: CDR1 SEHNR, CDR2 FQNEAQ (reference sequence). The CDR3 spans 19 residues. The CDR3 region has the DNA TGTGCCAGCAGCTTAGATTTTCTAGCGGGAGGGCCGCGCACAGATACGCAGTATTTT. Amino acids: CASSLDFLAGGPRTDTQYF.

There are a few counts of this clone. The genes are TRBV15 and TRBJ2-3; D is undetermined. Germline assignment: CDR1 LNHNV and CDR2 YYDKDF (reference sequence). Deletions cut 0 bases from V and 0 bases from J, with 7 bases between. The CDR3 spans 15 residues. The CDR3 DNA sequence: TGTGCCACCAGCAGAGAGGCGGATAGCACAGATACGCAGTATTTT. Protein sequence: CATSREADSTDTQYF.

This clone was detected a few times. The rearrangement uses TRBV7-9 and TRBJ2-7; no clear D gene. The CDR3 runs to 9 residues. The V end was cut by 11 bases, the J end by 7 bases, with 9 bases between. In germline, CDR1 is SEHNR, CDR2 FQNEAQ (reference sequence). The CDR3 DNA reads TGTGCCCTGGGAAGGGAGCAGTACTTC. Translating it yields CALGREQYF.

The gene calls are TRBV27 and TRBJ2-7, with D possibly matching TRBD1 (6 bases). Germline V gene data show CDR1 as MNHEY and CDR2 as SMNVEV (reference sequence). The germline V and J ends were trimmed by 6 bases and 0 bases, with 9 bases remaining between them. The CDR3 runs 13 residues. CDR3 residues: CASRRDTSYEQYF. The CDR3 bases are TGTGCCAGCAGGAGGGACACCTCCTACGAGCAGTACTTC.

Note on this clone: This sample includes further DNA sequences coding for the same CDR3. The genes are TRBV5-1 and TRBJ1-1; D is ambiguous. Trimming took off 1 base at V and 1 base at J, with 5 bases between the two ends. Germline V gene lookup returns CDR1 SGHRS and CDR2 YFSETQ. The length of the CDR3 is 13 residues. CDR3 region: CASSLSQNTEAFF. CDR3 nucleotides: TGCGCCAGCAGCTTGAGCCAGAACACTGAAGCTTTCTTT.

This clone was detected a few times. The V and J genes are TRBV25-1 and TRBJ1-5, with D perhaps TRBD1 (6 bases). V lost 3 bases to trimming and J lost 3 bases, with 15 bases between them. This CDR3 is built from 16 residues. Germline V CDR1 and CDR2: MGHDK, SYGVNS. The CDR3 sequence is CASSDNTQGTNQPQHF. The CDR3 DNA sequence: TGTGCCAGCAGTGACAATACACAGGGTACCAATCAGCCCCAGCATTTT.

In this sample, this clone turned up a few times. The chain combines TRBV10-1 with TRBJ2-5; D may be TRBD2 (5 bases). Germline V gene sequence: CDR1 WNHNN, CDR2 SYGVQD (reference sequence). This CDR3 comprises 16 residues. Deletions cut 0 bases from V and 5 bases from J, with 16 bases between. CDR3 sequence: CASSESRVRAGETQYF. DNA for the CDR3: TGCGCCAGCAGTGAGTCGAGGGTCCGGGCGGGTGAGACCCAGTACTTC.